The text below deals with one TCR beta chain. The data were obtained in a study of blood T cell repertoires in COVID-19. This table comes from immunoSEQ multiplex PCR, and its TCRdb copy is limited to in-frame clones, with some not included. The data contain approximately 76,000 clones, around 79% of them singletons. V gave up 0 bases and J gave up 1 base, with 7 bases separating them. This CDR3 has 15 amino acids. The germline V gene has CDR1 SGHRS and CDR2 YFSETQ. Sample: peripheral blood. This TCR came from a man in his fifties or sixties with acute or convalescent COVID-19. The chain has TRBV5-1 and TRBJ2-2; D is ambiguous. The CDR3 is CASSLGRLNTGELFF. CDR3 DNA: TGCGCCAGCAGCTTGGGGAGACTGAACACCGGGGAGCTGTTTTTT.